The 19 T cell receptor beta chains listed next were all sequenced from one sample in a study of shared clonotypes between healthy human individuals. Clones were read by immunoSEQ multiplex PCR, and TCRdb kept only the in-frame ones, dropping some. The top ten hold around 1.1% of the sample, which has roughly 2 million clones, around 96% seen once. Terminally differentiated effector memory CD45RA+ cells were left out of the naive CD8 fraction, which was CD45RO-negative and positively selected for CCR7. The sequenced material came from naive CD8+ T cells sorted from blood. The receptors come from a man between 18 and 35 years old in good health.

This chain links TRBV7-2 with TRBJ2-2, with D perhaps matching TRBD2 (6 bases). CDR3 size: 17 residues. Germline V gene sequence: CDR1 SGHTA, CDR2 FQGNSA. The germline V and J ends were trimmed by 0 bases and 1 base, with 12 bases remaining between them. CDR3 DNA sequence: TGTGCCAGCAGCTTAGCTCCTTGGCGGGAGAACACCGGGGAGCTGTTTTTT. This codes for CASSLAPWRENTGELFF.

The rearrangement joins TRBV19 to TRBJ2-3; D tentatively fits TRBD1 or TRBD2 (6 bases each). Germline CDR1 is LNHDA and CDR2 is SQIVND (reference sequence). V was trimmed by 3 bases and J by 1 base, leaving 11 bases between them. This CDR3 is 15 amino acids long. This chain's CDR3 is CASSILGGRTDTQYF. The CDR3 DNA is TGTGCCAGTAGTATTCTAGGGGGGCGCACAGATACGCAGTATTTT.

This chain uses TRBV7-9 with TRBJ2-1, with 9 bases matching TRBD1. Germline CDR1 SEHNR, CDR2 FQNEAQ (reference sequence). The CDR3 covers 16 residues. The V gene end was trimmed by 5 bases and the J gene end by 7 bases; junction bases not matched to a gene: 12. The CDR3 sequence: CASSPGQGSGVNEQFF. DNA of the CDR3: TGTGCCAGCAGCCCGGGACAGGGTTCGGGAGTAAATGAGCAGTTCTTC.

The chain uses TRBV7-9 and TRBJ1-2; D possibly corresponds to TRBD1 (5 bases). Trimming took off 3 bases at V and 8 bases at J, with 16 bases between the two ends. This CDR3 contains 14 residues. Looked up from germline, CDR1 is SEHNR and CDR2 is FQNEAQ (reference sequence). CDR3 amino acids: CASSFEQGRHGYTF. Written as DNA, the CDR3 is TGTGCCAGCAGCTTTGAGCAGGGACGTCACGGCTACACCTTC.

Concerning this clone: Different DNA sequences within this sample yield the same CDR3. This chain uses TRBV9 with TRBJ1-2; D may be TRBD1 (5 bases). Germline loops: CDR1 SGDLS, CDR2 YYNGEE. This CDR3 comprises 14 residues. Between the trimmed V and J ends, which lost 0 bases and 0 bases, there was a span of 6 bases. CDR3 coding DNA: TGTGCCAGCAGCGTAGGGGGCACTAACTATGGCTACACCTTC. Translated: CASSVGGTNYGYTF.

This clone was recorded only once. The gene calls are TRBV5-1 and TRBJ2-1; tentative D call: TRBD2 (5 bases). V was pared by 4 bases and J by 0 bases, with 11 bases between. CDR3 size: 15 residues. Germline V gene lookup returns CDR1 SGHRS and CDR2 YFSETQ. This chain's CDR3 is CASSLSESSYNEQFF. The CDR3 DNA reads as TGCGCCAGCAGCCTTAGCGAGAGCTCCTACAATGAGCAGTTCTTC.

The gene calls are TRBV10-1 and TRBJ2-7, with D possibly being TRBD1 or TRBD2 (6 bases each). Germline CDR1 is WNHNN and CDR2 is SYGVQD (reference sequence). The CDR3 is 13 amino acids. Trimming removed 2 bases at V and 6 bases at J, with 11 bases between. CDR3 sequence reads: CASSELQGGEQYF. The CDR3 DNA sequence: TGCGCCAGCAGTGAGCTACAGGGAGGCGAGCAGTACTTC.

J is TRBJ1-1 and V is TRBV5-4; D perhaps matches TRBD1 (5 bases). The CDR3 has 15 residues. The ends were cut back, 3 bases at V and 0 bases at J, with 12 bases in the middle. The germline CDR1 and CDR2 sequences are SGHNT and YYREEE (reference sequence). The CDR3 DNA sequence: TGTGCCAGCAGCTGGGGCGGGATTGTGAACACTGAAGCTTTCTTT. Protein: CASSWGGIVNTEAFF.

V usage is TRBV7-9 and J usage is TRBJ2-3, with D tentatively TRBD2 (5 bases). Germline V gene lookup returns CDR1 SEHNR and CDR2 FQNEAQ (reference sequence). V lost 2 bases, J lost 4 bases, and 13 bases lay in between. This CDR3 is built from 15 residues. The CDR3 loop reads CASSLIFGVADTQYF. CDR3 sequence (DNA): TGTGCCAGCAGCTTAATTTTCGGGGTTGCAGATACGCAGTATTTT.

This chain links TRBV7-9 with TRBJ1-1, with TRBD1 identical over 8 bases. This CDR3 contains 15 residues. The germline V gene encodes CDR1 SEHNR and CDR2 FQNEAQ (reference sequence). J lost 5 bases, V lost 5 bases, and 10 bases had no gene match. The CDR3 region is CASSLQGQGGTEAFF. CDR3 coding DNA: TGTGCCAGCAGCCTCCAAGGACAGGGCGGGACTGAAGCTTTCTTT.

DNA of the CDR3: TGTGCCAGCAGTTTACGACAGGGCCCCACAGATACGCAGTATTTT. Translation: CASSLRQGPTDTQYF. The chain employs TRBV27 and TRBJ2-3, with 7 bases fitting TRBD1. Unmatched junction bases numbered 4, after V lost 2 bases and J lost 2 bases. CDR3 size: 15 residues. Germline V gene lookup returns CDR1 MNHEY and CDR2 SMNVEV (reference sequence).

On this clone itself: The same CDR3 is also encoded by other DNA sequences in this sample. The chain recombines TRBV28 with TRBJ2-7; no clear D. V was trimmed by 2 bases and J by 4 bases, leaving 9 bases between them. Per the germline V gene, CDR1 is MDHEN and CDR2 is SYDVKM. The CDR3 loop spans 13 amino acids. CDR3 residues: CASSLKDPYEQYF. The CDR3 DNA sequence: TGTGCCAGCAGTTTAAAGGATCCATACGAGCAGTACTTC. Full variable domain (outside the CDR3, taken from reference TRBV28 and TRBJ2-7): DVKVTQSSRYLVKRTGEKVFLECVQDMDHENMFWYRQDPGLGLRLIYFSYDVKMKEKGDIPEGYSVSREKKERFSLILESASTNQTSMYLCASSLKDPYEQYFGPGTRLTVT.

With respect to this clone: Other DNA sequences of this sample code for an identical CDR3. V gene TRBV27 combines with J gene TRBJ2-1, with D unresolved. Germline lookup yields CDR1 MNHEY and CDR2 SMNVEV (reference sequence). CDR3 length: 15 residues. V was cut by 0 bases and J by 4 bases, with 10 bases left in between. Here the CDR3 reads CASSLSGGVYNEQFF. The CDR3, as DNA: TGTGCCAGCAGTTTATCGGGTGGGGTTTACAATGAGCAGTTCTTC.

The V call is TRBV10-1, the J call TRBJ2-5; a possible D gene is TRBD2 (5 bases). Near its end, the DNA agrees better with TRBJ2-7, so the J call may be wrong. The CDR3 contains 13 residues. Germline V gene data show CDR1 as WNHNN and CDR2 as SYGVQD (reference sequence). The CDR3 protein is CASSDELSDEQYF. In nucleotides, the CDR3 is TGCGCCAGCAGTGACGAACTTAGCGACGAGCAGTACTTC.

The V gene is TRBV4-3, the J gene TRBJ2-5, with 9 bases identical to TRBD2. The CDR3 spans 14 residues. Germline CDR1 LGHNA, CDR2 YSLEER. Germline trimming cut 4 bases from V and 5 bases from J; bases unmatched to any gene: 5. The CDR3: CASSPGLASETQYF. The CDR3 DNA reads as TGCGCCAGCAGCCCGGGACTAGCTTCGGAGACCCAGTACTTC.

This clone has a single count. V and J are TRBV27 and TRBJ1-4; the match to TRBD1 covers 8 bases. Germline assignment: CDR1 MNHEY and CDR2 SMNVEV (reference sequence). The CDR3 is made up of 14 amino acids. The junction had 6 bases not matched to a gene; V was cut back by 8 bases and J by 4 bases. The CDR3 nucleotides are TGTGCCAGCGGAAACAGGGGGGGTAATGAAAAACTGTTTTTT. It specifies CASGNRGGNEKLFF.

The V call is TRBV28, the J call TRBJ2-7; 10 nucleotides align to TRBD1. J lost 2 bases, V lost 3 bases, and 4 bases had no gene match. The CDR3 totals 15 residues. The germline CDR1 and CDR2 sequences are MDHEN and SYDVKM. CDR3: CASSLSGTGAYEQYF. For the CDR3, the DNA is TGTGCCAGCAGTTTGTCCGGGACAGGGGCCTACGAGCAGTACTTC.

The rearrangement joins TRBV4-2 to TRBJ2-2; D possibly corresponds to TRBD1 (6 bases). The CDR3 is made up of 15 amino acids. Trimming cost V 4 bases and J 5 bases, with 14 bases left between them. Germline loops: CDR1 LGHNA, CDR2 YNFKEQ. The CDR3 DNA is TGTGCCAGCAGCCCCTTAGGGGGTTGGACCGGGGAGCTGTTTTTT. Encoded protein: CASSPLGGWTGELFF.

In this sample, this clone turned up a few times. The sample carries other DNA sequences with the same CDR3. This chain joins TRBV30 and TRBJ1-6; 10 bases map to TRBD1. The ends lost 1 base at V and 8 bases at J; junction bases unmatched: 2. The CDR3 contains 14 residues. Germline V gives CDR1 GTSNPN, CDR2 SVGIG (reference sequence). The chain's CDR3 is CAWSGGQGYSPLHF. The DNA of the CDR3 is TGTGCCTGGAGTGGGGGACAGGGGTATTCACCCCTCCACTTT.